Listed here is a single T cell receptor beta chain. Its antigen is not known. The junction had 0 bases not matched to a gene; V was cut back by 1 base and J by 1 base. The CDR3 has 16 amino acids. Germline CDR1 reads SGHRS; CDR2 reads YFSETQ. Only in-frame clones appear in the TCRdb table, and some are missing; sequencing was by immunoSEQ multiplex PCR. The repertoire consists of 70,000 to 75,000 clones, with about 74% occurring once and the leading ten covering roughly 1.9%. The source of the sample is a study of vaccination effects on CD4 cells after COVID-19. Turning to the study itself: Roughly 2.1 million PBMC per well received about 10 IU/ml IL-2 and 8 to 10 ug/ml peptides in culture.

Notes on the study in general: Convalescent patients were scarce in the study, and it lacked early post-infection timepoints. Late after vaccination, infection- and vaccine-induced clones showed marked clonal contraction.

At the end of roughly ten days of culture, CD4+ T cells were isolated. According to the study, vaccine recipients showed no prior SARS-CoV-2 infection and negative nucleocapsid antibodies. The clonotype originates from a human donor who received a COVID-19 vaccine. Sequenced here: CD4+ T cells from PBMCs cultured without peptide, sampled before COVID-19 vaccination. The rearrangement joins TRBV5-1 to TRBJ2-2, with 11 positions matching TRBD2. The CDR3 bases are TGCGCCAGCAGCTTGACTAGCGGGGGGAACACCGGGGAGCTGTTTTTT. It translates to CASSLTSGGNTGELFF.